The rows below give T cell receptor beta chains drawn from one sample of a study of glioma-infiltrating T cells after dendritic cell vaccination. Here immunoSEQ multiplex PCR was the method, and the copy in TCRdb shows in-frame clones only, minus some. The data show about 67,000 clones, 81% seen once. Sequencing used blood, obtained before dendritic cell vaccination. These receptors all come from a human donor with glioblastoma. CDR3s include the opening cysteine and the closing phenylalanine or tryptophan. A D gene is named only where the DNA matches it firmly. Where a row states a size, it is once, few, many or the class of an expanded clone; other rows omit it.

d_call	clone_size	j_call	v_call	cdr3_aa	cdr3_nt
TRBD1	NA	TRBJ1-2	TRBV7-3	CASSSGTVYGYTF	TGTGCCAGCAGCTCAGGGACAGTCTATGGCTACACCTTC
TRBD1	NA	TRBJ1-2	TRBV15	CATSRGQGLAGYGYTF	TGTGCCACCAGCAGGGGACAGGGTTTAGCTGGCTATGGCTACACCTTC
TRBD2	NA	TRBJ2-5	TRBV30	CAWSAGLAGGRETQYF	TGTGCCTGGAGTGCGGGACTAGCGGGGGGGCGAGAGACCCAGTACTTC
TRBD1	NA	TRBJ1-5	TRBV6-1	CASRMTGLSNQPQHF	TGTGCCAGCAGGATGACAGGGTTGAGCAATCAGCCCCAGCATTTT
TRBD1	NA	TRBJ1-5	TRBV2	CASSYGQGNQPQHF	TGTGCCAGCAGTTACGGACAGGGGAATCAGCCCCAGCATTTT
NA	NA	TRBJ2-3	TRBV6-5	CASSYSPGSTDTQYF	TGTGCCAGCAGTTACTCGCCAGGCAGCACAGATACGCAGTATTTT
TRBD1	NA	TRBJ1-4	TRBV7-6	CASSPLGQGLIATNEKLFF	TGTGCCAGCAGCCCACTCGGACAGGGTCTTATAGCGACTAATGAAAAACTGTTTTTT
TRBD1	NA	TRBJ1-1	TRBV18	CASSPDNRGTEAFF	TGTGCCAGCTCACCAGATAACAGGGGTACTGAAGCTTTCTTT
TRBD2	NA	TRBJ2-1	TRBV7-2	CASSLDTWTSAYNEQFF	TGTGCCAGCAGCTTAGATACCTGGACTAGCGCTTACAATGAGCAGTTCTTC
TRBD1	NA	TRBJ1-4	TRBV10-3	CAIRDDRGQNEKLFF	TGTGCCATCAGAGACGACAGGGGGCAAAATGAAAAACTGTTTTTT
NA	NA	TRBJ2-3	TRBV18	CASSRGSSEDTQYF	TGTGCCAGCTCACGCGGGTCATCAGAAGATACGCAGTATTTT
NA	NA	TRBJ1-5	TRBV6-1	CASSWDIGNQPQHF	TGTGCCAGCAGTTGGGACATTGGCAATCAGCCCCAGCATTTT
NA	NA	TRBJ2-7	TRBV6-1	CASSEQQHEQYF	TGTGCCAGCAGTGAACAACAGCACGAGCAGTACTTC
NA	NA	TRBJ2-2	TRBV29-1	CSVGAFGNTGELFF	TGCAGCGTTGGGGCTTTTGGGAACACCGGGGAGCTGTTTTTT
NA	NA	TRBJ1-2	TRBV7-2	CASSSGGQYYGYTF	TGTGCCAGCAGCTCTGGAGGACAGTACTATGGCTACACCTTC
TRBD1	NA	TRBJ2-3	TRBV4-1	CASSQDLGTGAKQTDTQYF	TGCGCCAGCAGCCAAGATTTAGGGACAGGCGCAAAACAAACAGATACGCAGTATTTT
NA	NA	TRBJ1-5	TRBV27	CASSFTGTQPQHF	TGTGCCAGCAGTTTCACGGGTACTCAGCCCCAGCATTTT
TRBD1	NA	TRBJ1-6	TRBV5-6	CASSKGTGGNSPLHF	TGTGCCAGCAGCAAAGGGACAGGGGGTAATTCACCCCTCCACTTT
NA	NA	TRBJ2-1	TRBV11-2	CASSLRRPYNEQFF	TGTGCCAGCAGCTTGCGGAGACCCTACAATGAGCAGTTCTTC
NA	NA	TRBJ2-7	TRBV6-5	CASSYLSSDEQYF	TGTGCCAGCAGTTACTTATCCTCGGACGAGCAGTACTTC
NA	once	TRBJ1-1	TRBV6-5	CASRRENTEAFF	TGTGCCAGCCGGAGGGAGAACACTGAAGCTTTCTTT
NA	NA	TRBJ1-6	TRBV7-2	CASSNRDRSEGSPLHF	TGTGCCAGCAGCAACAGGGATCGATCTGAGGGGTCACCCCTCCACTTT
NA	NA	TRBJ2-3	TRBV5-4	CASSSPGGPEGRRSTDTQYF	TGTGCCAGCAGCTCCCCGGGGGGCCCAGAGGGGCGAAGGAGCACAGATACGCAGTATTTT
TRBD2	NA	TRBJ2-5	TRBV7-2	CASSLAGRGETQYF	TGTGCCAGCAGCTTAGCCGGGAGGGGAGAGACCCAGTACTTC
NA	few	TRBJ2-7	TRBV6-6	CASSYSQGSNEQYF	TGTGCCAGCAGTTACTCCCAGGGGAGCAACGAGCAGTACTTC
NA	NA	TRBJ1-2	TRBV6-1	CASSAPEDYGYTF	TGTGCCAGCAGTGCCCCAGAAGACTATGGCTACACCTTC
TRBD1	NA	TRBJ2-5	TRBV2	CASSSGTGGRGETQYF	TGTGCCAGCAGTTCCGGGACAGGGGGCCGGGGAGAGACCCAGTACTTC
NA	once	TRBJ1-1	TRBV15	CATSRGTGIGNTEAFF	TGTGCCACCAGCAGAGGGACGGGAATAGGGAACACTGAAGCTTTCTTT
TRBD1	NA	TRBJ2-2	TRBV4-1	CASSHRLDRPITNTGELFF	TGCGCCAGCAGCCACCGTCTGGACAGGCCCATAACGAACACCGGGGAGCTGTTTTTT
TRBD1	few	TRBJ1-1	TRBV6-6	CASRGGQGNTEAFF	TGTGCCAGCAGGGGGGGACAGGGGAACACTGAAGCTTTCTTT
NA	NA	TRBJ1-1	TRBV19	CASSILDRETEAFF	TGTGCCAGTAGTATTCTCGATCGGGAAACTGAAGCTTTCTTT
NA	NA	TRBJ2-1	TRBV18	CASSPLYNEQFF	TGTGCCAGCTCACCCCTATACAATGAGCAGTTCTTC
NA	NA	TRBJ2-7	TRBV7-2	CASSLYGGFYEQYF	TGTGCCAGCAGCTTGTATGGGGGCTTCTACGAGCAGTACTTC
NA	NA	TRBJ1-5	TRBV4-1	CASSPLGGSNQPQHF	TGCGCCAGCAGCCCCTTAGGAGGTTCTAATCAGCCCCAGCATTTT
TRBD1	NA	TRBJ2-7	TRBV7-9	CASSLWTGIREQYF	TGTGCCAGCAGCTTATGGACAGGGATCCGCGAGCAGTACTTC
NA	NA	TRBJ2-3	TRBV23-1	CASSQYRFTDTQYF	TGCGCCAGCAGTCAATACAGGTTCACAGATACGCAGTATTTT
NA	NA	TRBJ1-5	TRBV6-5	CASRETANQPQHF	TGTGCCAGCAGGGAGACAGCGAATCAGCCCCAGCATTTT
NA	NA	TRBJ2-2	TRBV2	CASSERGGEGSGELFF	TGTGCCAGCAGTGAACGAGGGGGAGAAGGGTCCGGGGAGCTGTTTTTT
NA	NA	TRBJ1-2	TRBV6-6	CASSYDSYGYTF	TGTGCCAGCAGTTACGACAGCTATGGCTACACCTTC
NA	NA	TRBJ1-1	TRBV6-1	CASSEALDAAEAFF	TGTGCCAGCAGTGAAGCCTTAGATGCCGCTGAAGCTTTCTTT
TRBD2	NA	TRBJ2-7	TRBV27	CASRQTSGGSEQYF	TGTGCCAGCAGGCAGACTAGCGGGGGCTCCGAGCAGTACTTC
NA	NA	TRBJ2-7	TRBV30	CAWSVPMAAALYEQYF	TGTGCCTGGAGTGTACCCATGGCAGCGGCACTCTACGAGCAGTACTTC
TRBD2	NA	TRBJ2-7	TRBV9	CASSPRAGLANSYEQYF	TGTGCCAGCAGCCCCCGGGCGGGACTAGCGAACTCCTACGAGCAGTACTTC
NA	NA	TRBJ2-1	TRBV5-1	CASSLPTGGSYNEQFF	TGCGCCAGCAGCTTACCCACCGGGGGATCCTACAATGAGCAGTTCTTC
TRBD1	NA	TRBJ2-7	TRBV7-9	CASSSGQGRNEQYF	TGTGCCAGCAGCTCCGGACAGGGTCGTAACGAGCAGTACTTC
TRBD1	few	TRBJ2-2	TRBV2	CASSEQGAGELFF	TGTGCCAGCAGTGAACAGGGGGCTGGGGAGCTGTTTTTT
NA	NA	TRBJ2-2	TRBV5-1	CASSFSSSNTGELFF	TGCGCCAGCAGCTTTAGTAGCTCGAACACCGGGGAGCTGTTTTTT
NA	NA	TRBJ2-7	TRBV7-9	CASSADRSSYEQYF	TGTGCCAGCAGCGCAGACAGGAGCTCCTACGAGCAGTACTTC
NA	few	TRBJ2-5	TRBV11-2	CASSRSRETQYF	TGTGCCAGCAGCCGGTCACGGGAGACCCAGTACTTC
NA	NA	TRBJ1-6	TRBV18	CASAGGFNNSPLHF	TGTGCCAGTGCGGGGGGGTTCAATAATTCACCCCTCCACTTT
NA	NA	TRBJ1-1	TRBV18	CASSAHRLSIRSATEAFF	TGTGCCAGCTCCGCCCACAGGCTTTCCATCCGCTCGGCCACTGAAGCTTTCTTT
TRBD1	NA	TRBJ2-7	TRBV10-3	CAIRGPGTGGSYEQYF	TGTGCCATCAGGGGACCCGGGACAGGGGGCTCCTACGAGCAGTACTTC
NA	NA	TRBJ1-3	TRBV7-2	CASSPSPNTIYF	TGTGCCAGCAGTCCAAGCCCAAACACCATATATTTT